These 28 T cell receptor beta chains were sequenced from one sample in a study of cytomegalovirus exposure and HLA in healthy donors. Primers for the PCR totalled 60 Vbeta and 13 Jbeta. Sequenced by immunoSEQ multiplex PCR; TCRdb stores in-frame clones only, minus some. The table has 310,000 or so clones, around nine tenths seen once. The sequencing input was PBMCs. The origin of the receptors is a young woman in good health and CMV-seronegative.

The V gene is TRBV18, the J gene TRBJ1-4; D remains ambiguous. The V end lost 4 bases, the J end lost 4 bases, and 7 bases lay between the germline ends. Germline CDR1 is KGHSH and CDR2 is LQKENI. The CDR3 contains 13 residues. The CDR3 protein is CASSRGYNEKLFF. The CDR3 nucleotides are TGTGCCAGCTCACGCGGGTATAATGAAAAACTGTTTTTT. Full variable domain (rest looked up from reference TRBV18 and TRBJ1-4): NAGVMQNPRHLVRRRGQEARLRCSPMKGHSHVYWYRQLPEEGLKFMVYLQKENIIDESGMPKERFSAEFPKEGPSILRIQQVVRGDSAAYFCASSRGYNEKLFFGSGTQLSVL.

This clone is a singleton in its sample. CDR3 in amino acids: CASSGGPHTDTQYF. The CDR3 DNA reads as TGTGCCAGCAGCGGGGGGCCCCACACAGATACGCAGTATTTT. The rearrangement joins TRBV9 to TRBJ2-3, with D perhaps TRBD1 (6 bases). The CDR3 spans 14 residues. Germline values: CDR1 SGDLS, CDR2 YYNGEE. V was shortened by 3 bases and J by 2 bases, with 10 bases between the two germline ends. Drawing the rest from reference TRBV9 and TRBJ2-3, the complete variable domain is DSGVTQTPKHLITATGQRVTLRCSPRSGDLSVYWYQQSLDQGLQFLIQYYNGEERAKGNILERFSAQQFPDLHSELNLSSLELGDSALYFCASSGGPHTDTQYFGPGTRLTVL.

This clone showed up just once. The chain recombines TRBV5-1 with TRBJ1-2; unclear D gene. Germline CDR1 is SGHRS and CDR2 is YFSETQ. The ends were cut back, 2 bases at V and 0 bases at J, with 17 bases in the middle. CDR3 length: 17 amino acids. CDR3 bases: TGCGCCAGCAGCTTTCTGCCTAGCCCGATATCTAACTATGGCTACACCTTC. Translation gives CASSFLPSPISNYGYTF. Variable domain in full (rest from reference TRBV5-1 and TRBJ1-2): KAGVTQTPRYLIKTRGQQVTLSCSPISGHRSVSWYQQTPGQGLQFLFEYFSETQRNKGNFPGRFSGRQFSNSRSEMNVSTLELGDSALYLCASSFLPSPISNYGYTFGSGTRLTVV.

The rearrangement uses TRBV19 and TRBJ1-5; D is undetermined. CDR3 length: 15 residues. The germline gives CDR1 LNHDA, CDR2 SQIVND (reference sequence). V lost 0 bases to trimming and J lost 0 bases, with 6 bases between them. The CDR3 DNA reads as TGTGCCAGTAGTATAGATGGCGGTAGCAATCAGCCCCAGCATTTT. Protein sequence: CASSIDGGSNQPQHF.

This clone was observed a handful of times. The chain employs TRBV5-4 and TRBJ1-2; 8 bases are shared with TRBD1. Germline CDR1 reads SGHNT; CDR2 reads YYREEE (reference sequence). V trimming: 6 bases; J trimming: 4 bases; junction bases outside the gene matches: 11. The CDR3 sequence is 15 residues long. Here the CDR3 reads CASIPDRERTYGYTF. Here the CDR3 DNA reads TGTGCCAGCATCCCGGACAGGGAAAGGACCTATGGCTACACCTTC.

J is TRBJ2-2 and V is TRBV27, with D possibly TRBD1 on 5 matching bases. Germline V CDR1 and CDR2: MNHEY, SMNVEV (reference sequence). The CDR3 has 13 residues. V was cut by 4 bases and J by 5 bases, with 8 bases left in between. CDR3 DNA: TGTGCCAGCAGTTGGGCAGGGACCGGGGAGCTGTTTTTT. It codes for CASSWAGTGELFF.

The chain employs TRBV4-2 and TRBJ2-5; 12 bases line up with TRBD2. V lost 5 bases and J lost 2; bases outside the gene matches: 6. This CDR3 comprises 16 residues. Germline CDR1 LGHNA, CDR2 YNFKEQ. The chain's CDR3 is CASSERLAGDQETQYF. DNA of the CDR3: TGTGCCAGCAGCGAGCGACTAGCGGGGGATCAAGAGACCCAGTACTTC.

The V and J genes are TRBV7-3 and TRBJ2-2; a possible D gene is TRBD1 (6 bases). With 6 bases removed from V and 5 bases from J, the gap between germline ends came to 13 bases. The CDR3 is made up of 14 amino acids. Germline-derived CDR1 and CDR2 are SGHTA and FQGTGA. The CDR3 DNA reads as TGTGCCAGCAGACCAGGGGACCCAACCGGGGAGCTGTTTTTT. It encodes CASRPGDPTGELFF.

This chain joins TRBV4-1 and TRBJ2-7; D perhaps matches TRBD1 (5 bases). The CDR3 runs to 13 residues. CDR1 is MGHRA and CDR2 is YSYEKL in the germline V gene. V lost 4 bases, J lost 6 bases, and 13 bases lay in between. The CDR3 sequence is CASSLGATAEQYF. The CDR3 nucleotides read TGCGCCAGCAGCCTAGGGGCCACGGCCGAGCAGTACTTC.

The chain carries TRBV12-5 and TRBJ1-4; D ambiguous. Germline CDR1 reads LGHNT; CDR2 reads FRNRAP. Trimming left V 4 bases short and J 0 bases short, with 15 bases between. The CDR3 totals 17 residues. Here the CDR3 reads CASGSPRGIATNEKLFF. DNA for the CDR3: TGTGCTAGTGGTTCCCCCCGAGGGATTGCAACTAATGAAAAACTGTTTTTT.

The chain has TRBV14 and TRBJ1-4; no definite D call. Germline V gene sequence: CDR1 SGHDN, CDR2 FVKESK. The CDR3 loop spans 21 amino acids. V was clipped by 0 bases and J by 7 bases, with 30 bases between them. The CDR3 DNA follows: TGTGCCAGCAGCCAAGATCCCGGCCCCACAGAAGGTGCAAGTGGTTCTGAAAAACTGTTTTTT. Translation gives CASSQDPGPTEGASGSEKLFF.

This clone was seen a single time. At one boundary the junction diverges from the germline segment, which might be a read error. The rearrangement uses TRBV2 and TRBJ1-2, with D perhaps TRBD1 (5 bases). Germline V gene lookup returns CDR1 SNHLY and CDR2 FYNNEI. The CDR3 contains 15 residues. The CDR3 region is CANSSPGGISYGYTF. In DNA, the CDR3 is TGTGCCAACAGTTCCCCGGGGGGGATCAGCTATGGCTACACCTTC.

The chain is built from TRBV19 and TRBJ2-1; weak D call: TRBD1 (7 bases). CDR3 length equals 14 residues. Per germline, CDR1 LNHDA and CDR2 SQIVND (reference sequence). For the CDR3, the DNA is TGTGCTGTCAGGGGGGCCCGCTCCTACAATGAGCAGTTCTTC. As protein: CAVRGARSYNEQFF.

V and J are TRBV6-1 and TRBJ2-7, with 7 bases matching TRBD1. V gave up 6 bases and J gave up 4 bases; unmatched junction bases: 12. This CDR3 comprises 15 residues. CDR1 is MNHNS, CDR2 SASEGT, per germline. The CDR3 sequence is CASRPQGVLIYEQYF. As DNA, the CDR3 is TGTGCCAGCAGACCTCAGGGGGTCCTCATATACGAGCAGTACTTC.

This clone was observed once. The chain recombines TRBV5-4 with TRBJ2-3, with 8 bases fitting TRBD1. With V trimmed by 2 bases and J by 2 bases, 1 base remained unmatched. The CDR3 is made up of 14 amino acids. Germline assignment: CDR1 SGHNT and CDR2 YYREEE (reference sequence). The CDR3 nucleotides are TGTGCCAGCAGCTTACAGGGGGTCACAGATACGCAGTATTTT. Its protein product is CASSLQGVTDTQYF.

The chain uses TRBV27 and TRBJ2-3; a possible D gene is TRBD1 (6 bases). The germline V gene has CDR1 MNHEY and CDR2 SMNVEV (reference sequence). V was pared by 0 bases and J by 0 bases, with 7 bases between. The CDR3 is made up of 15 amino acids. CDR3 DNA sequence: TGTGCCAGCAGTTTATCGGGGGCTAGCACAGATACGCAGTATTTT. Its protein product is CASSLSGASTDTQYF.

The CDR3 loop is CASSLSQGSSYEQYF. CDR3 DNA: TGCGCCAGCAGCCTTAGCCAGGGGAGCTCCTACGAGCAGTACTTC. V is TRBV4-1 and J is TRBJ2-7; the D gene is possibly TRBD1 (6 bases). CDR3 size: 15 residues. Trimming shortened V by 4 bases and J by 0 bases, and 13 bases separated the two germline ends. The germline gives CDR1 MGHRA, CDR2 YSYEKL.

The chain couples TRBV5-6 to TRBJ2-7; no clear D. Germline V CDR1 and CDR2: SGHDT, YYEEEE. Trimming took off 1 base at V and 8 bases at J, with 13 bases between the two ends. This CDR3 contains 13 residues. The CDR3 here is CASSLSSHSQQYF. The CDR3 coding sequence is TGTGCCAGCAGCTTGAGCTCTCATTCTCAGCAGTACTTC.

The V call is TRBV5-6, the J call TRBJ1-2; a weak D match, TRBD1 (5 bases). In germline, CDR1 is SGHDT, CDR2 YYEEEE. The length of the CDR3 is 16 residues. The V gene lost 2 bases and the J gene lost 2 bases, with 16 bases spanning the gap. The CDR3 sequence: CASSFTVPRGNYGYTF. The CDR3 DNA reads TGTGCCAGCAGCTTTACTGTTCCAAGGGGAAACTATGGCTACACCTTC.

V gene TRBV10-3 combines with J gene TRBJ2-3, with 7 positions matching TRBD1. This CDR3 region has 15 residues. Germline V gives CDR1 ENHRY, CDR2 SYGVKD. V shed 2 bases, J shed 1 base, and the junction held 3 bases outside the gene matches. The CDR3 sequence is CAISERGLGTDTQYF. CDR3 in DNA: TGTGCCATCAGTGAGAGGGGGCTAGGCACAGATACGCAGTATTTT.

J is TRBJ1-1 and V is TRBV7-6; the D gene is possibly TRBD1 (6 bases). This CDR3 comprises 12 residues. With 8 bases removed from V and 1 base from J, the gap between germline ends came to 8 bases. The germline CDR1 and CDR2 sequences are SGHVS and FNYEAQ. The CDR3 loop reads CASGTKNTEAFF. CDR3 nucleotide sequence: TGTGCCAGCGGGACAAAGAACACTGAAGCTTTCTTT.

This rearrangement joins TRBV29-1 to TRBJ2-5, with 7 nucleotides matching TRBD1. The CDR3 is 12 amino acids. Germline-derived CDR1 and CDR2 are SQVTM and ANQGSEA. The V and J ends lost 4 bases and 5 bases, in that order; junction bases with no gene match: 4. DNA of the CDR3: TGCAGCGTTGTCACAGGGGCCGAGACCCAGTACTTC. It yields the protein CSVVTGAETQYF.

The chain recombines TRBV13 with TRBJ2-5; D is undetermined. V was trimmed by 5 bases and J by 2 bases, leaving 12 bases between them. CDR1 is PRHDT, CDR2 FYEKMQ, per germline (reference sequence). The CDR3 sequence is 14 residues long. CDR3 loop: CASSLSPQQETQYF. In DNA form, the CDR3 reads TGTGCCAGCAGCCTCAGCCCACAGCAAGAGACCCAGTACTTC.

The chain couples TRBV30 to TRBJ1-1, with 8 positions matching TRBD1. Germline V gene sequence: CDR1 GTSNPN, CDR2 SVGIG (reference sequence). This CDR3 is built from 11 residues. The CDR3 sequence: CGGQGPTEAFF. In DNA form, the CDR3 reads TGTGGAGGACAGGGCCCCACTGAAGCTTTCTTT.

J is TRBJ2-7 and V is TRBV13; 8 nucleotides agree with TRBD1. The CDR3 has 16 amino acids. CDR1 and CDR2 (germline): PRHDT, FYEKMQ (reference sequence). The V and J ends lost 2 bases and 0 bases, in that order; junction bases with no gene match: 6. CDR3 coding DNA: TGTGCCAGCAGCTTAACGGACAGGGCCAGCTCCTACGAGCAGTACTTC. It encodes CASSLTDRASSYEQYF. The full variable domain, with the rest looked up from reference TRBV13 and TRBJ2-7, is AAGVIQSPRHLIKEKRETATLKCYPIPRHDTVYWYQQGPGQDPQFLISFYEKMQSDKGSIPDRFSAQQFSDYHSELNMSSLELGDSALYFCASSLTDRASSYEQYFGPGTRLTVT.

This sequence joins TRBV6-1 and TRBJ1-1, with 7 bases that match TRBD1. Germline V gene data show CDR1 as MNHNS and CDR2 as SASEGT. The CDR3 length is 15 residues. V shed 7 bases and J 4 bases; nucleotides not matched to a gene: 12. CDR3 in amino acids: CASTGMEGASTEAFF. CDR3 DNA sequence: TGTGCCAGCACGGGGATGGAGGGGGCTTCCACTGAAGCTTTCTTT.

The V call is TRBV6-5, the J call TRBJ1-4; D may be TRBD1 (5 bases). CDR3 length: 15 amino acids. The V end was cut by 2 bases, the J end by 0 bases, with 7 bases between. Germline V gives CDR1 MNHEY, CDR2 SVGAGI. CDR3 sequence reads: CASSYQGSTNEKLFF. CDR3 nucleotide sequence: TGTGCCAGCAGTTACCAGGGATCAACTAATGAAAAACTGTTTTTT.

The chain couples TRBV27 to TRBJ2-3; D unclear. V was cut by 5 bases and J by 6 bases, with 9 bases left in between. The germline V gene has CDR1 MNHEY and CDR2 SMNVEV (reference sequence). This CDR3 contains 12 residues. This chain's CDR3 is CASSPTTDTQYF. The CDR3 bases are TGTGCCAGCAGTCCTACTACCGATACGCAGTATTTT.